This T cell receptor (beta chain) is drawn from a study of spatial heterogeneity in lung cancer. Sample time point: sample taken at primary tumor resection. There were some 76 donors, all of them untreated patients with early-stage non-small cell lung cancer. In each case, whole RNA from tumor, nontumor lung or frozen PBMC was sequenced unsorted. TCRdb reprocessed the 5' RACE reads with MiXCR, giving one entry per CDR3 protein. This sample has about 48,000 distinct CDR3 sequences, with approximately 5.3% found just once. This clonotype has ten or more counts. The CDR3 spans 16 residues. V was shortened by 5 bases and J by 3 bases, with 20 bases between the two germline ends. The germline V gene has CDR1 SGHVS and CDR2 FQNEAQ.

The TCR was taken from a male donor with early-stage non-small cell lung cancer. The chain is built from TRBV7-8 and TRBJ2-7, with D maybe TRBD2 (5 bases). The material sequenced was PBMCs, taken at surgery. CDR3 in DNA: TGTGCCAGCAGCCCGGCGCGGGTAAAGGGTCTCTACGAGCAGTACTTC. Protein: CASSPARVKGLYEQYF.